One sample yielded the 5 T cell receptor beta chains listed below, sequenced in a study of CD8 T cells in ankylosing spondylitis. Broader study findings: A TCR beta motif of seven or eight highly homologous variants appeared characteristic of ankylosing spondylitis blood.

These receptors have no known antigen. TCRdb independently ran MiXCR on the 5' RACE reads; one entry per CDR3 protein. The sample records approximately 540,000 distinct CDR3 sequences, over 9.5% being singletons. Sequencing input: blood, either unsorted or a sorted T cell fraction (not recorded which). Every receptor here comes from a male donor with ankylosing spondylitis.

This clonotype was counted between two and nine times. For the CDR3, the DNA is TGTGCCAGCAGCCCGAGAGGATCAGGCGAGCAGTACTTC. This translates into CASSPRGSGEQYF. This sequence joins TRBV3-1 and TRBJ2-7, with no clear D. Trimming removed 4 bases at V and 6 bases at J, with 13 bases between. The CDR3 contains 13 residues. Germline V CDR1 and CDR2: LGHDT, YNNKEL (reference sequence).

This clonotype was observed a few times. The chain joins TRBV5-5 to TRBJ1-2; maybe TRBD1 (6 bases). Germline V gene sequence: CDR1 SGHKS, CDR2 YYEKEE (reference sequence). This CDR3 spans 15 amino acids. V lost 4 bases to trimming and J lost 2 bases, with 15 bases between them. CDR3 amino acids: CASSPWTDLNYGYTF. DNA for the CDR3: TGTGCCAGCAGCCCGTGGACAGATTTAAACTATGGCTACACCTTC.

On this clonotype itself: The conserved closing phenylalanine or tryptophan is absent in this CDR3, likely reflecting a read error. The rearrangement joins TRBV20-1 to TRBJ1-2, with 8 bases fitting TRBD1. Germline CDR1 reads DFQATT; CDR2 reads SNEGSKA (reference sequence). With V trimmed by 0 bases and J by 8 bases, 11 bases remained unmatched. The CDR3 consists of 15 residues. CDR3: CSARDMGQVFAGYTI. The CDR3 DNA sequence: TGCAGTGCTAGAGATATGGGACAGGTTTTTGCGGGCTACACCATC.

This clonotype has just one count. CDR3 nucleotides: TGTGCCAGTAGTATACAACAAAACCAGCGGGCTACGGGGCGCCGGGAGCTGTTTTTT. Amino acids: CASSIQQNQRATGRRELFF. The chain has TRBV19 and TRBJ2-2; possible D gene TRBD2, 6 bases. Germline assignment: CDR1 LNHDA and CDR2 SQIVND (reference sequence). The CDR3 runs to 19 residues. Deletions cut 2 bases from V and 9 bases from J, with 28 bases between.

This clonotype was counted a few times. The genes are TRBV2 and TRBJ2-3; TRBD2 aligns across 8 bases. Per germline, CDR1 SNHLY and CDR2 FYNNEI. The CDR3 has 15 amino acids. V shed 2 bases, J shed 6 bases, and the junction held 7 bases outside the gene matches. CDR3 sequence reads: CASSELGTSRDTQYF. The CDR3 region has the DNA TGTGCCAGCAGTGAATTAGGGACTAGTCGTGATACGCAGTATTTT.